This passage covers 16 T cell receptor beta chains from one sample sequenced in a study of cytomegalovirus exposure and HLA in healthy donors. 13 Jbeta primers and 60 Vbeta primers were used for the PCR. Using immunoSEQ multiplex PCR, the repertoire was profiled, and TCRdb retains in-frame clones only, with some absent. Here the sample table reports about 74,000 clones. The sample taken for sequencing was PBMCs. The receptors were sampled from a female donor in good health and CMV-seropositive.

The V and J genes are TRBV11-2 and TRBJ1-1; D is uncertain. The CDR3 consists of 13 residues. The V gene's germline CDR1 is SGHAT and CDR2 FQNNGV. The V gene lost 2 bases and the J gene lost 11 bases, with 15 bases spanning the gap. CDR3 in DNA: TGTGCCAGCAGCTTACAGGCGGGTGATAGGGCTTTCTTT. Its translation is CASSLQAGDRAFF. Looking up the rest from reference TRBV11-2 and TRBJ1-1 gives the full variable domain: EAGVAQSPRYKIIEKRQSVAFWCNPISGHATLYWYQQILGQGPKLLIQFQNNGVVDDSQLPKDRFSAERLKGVDSTLKIQPAKLEDSAVYLCASSLQAGDRAFFGQGTRLTVV.

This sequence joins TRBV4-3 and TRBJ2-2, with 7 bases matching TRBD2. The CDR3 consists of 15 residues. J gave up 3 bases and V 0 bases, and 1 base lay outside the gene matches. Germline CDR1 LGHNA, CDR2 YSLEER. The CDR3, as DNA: TGCGCCAGCAGCCAAGATCGGGGGGACACCGGGGAGCTGTTTTTT. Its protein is CASSQDRGDTGELFF.

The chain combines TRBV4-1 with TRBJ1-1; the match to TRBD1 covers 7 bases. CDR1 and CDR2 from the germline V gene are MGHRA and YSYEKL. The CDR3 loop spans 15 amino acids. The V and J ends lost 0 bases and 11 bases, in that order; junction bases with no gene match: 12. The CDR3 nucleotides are TGCGCCAGCAGCCAAGAAGGGGGCTTTTGGGGTTCTGCTTTCTTT. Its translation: CASSQEGGFWGSAFF.

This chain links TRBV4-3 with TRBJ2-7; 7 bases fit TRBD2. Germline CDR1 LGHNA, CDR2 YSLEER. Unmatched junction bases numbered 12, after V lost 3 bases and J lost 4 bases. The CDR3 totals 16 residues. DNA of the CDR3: TGCGCCAGCAGCCAGAGGGAGGGGCTTGGGGTTTACGAGCAGTACTTC. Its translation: CASSQREGLGVYEQYF.

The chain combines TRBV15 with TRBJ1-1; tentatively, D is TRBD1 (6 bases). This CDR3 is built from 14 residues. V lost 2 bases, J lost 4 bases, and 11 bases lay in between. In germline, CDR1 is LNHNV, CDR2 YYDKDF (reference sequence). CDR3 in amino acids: CATSRTTGSTEAFF. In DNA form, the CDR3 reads TGTGCCACCAGCAGAACAACAGGGAGCACTGAAGCTTTCTTT.

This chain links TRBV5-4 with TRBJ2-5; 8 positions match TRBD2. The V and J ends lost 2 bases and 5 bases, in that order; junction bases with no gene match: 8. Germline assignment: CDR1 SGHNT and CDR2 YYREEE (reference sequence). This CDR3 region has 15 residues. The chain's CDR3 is CASSLETSDSETQYF. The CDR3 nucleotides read TGTGCCAGCAGCTTAGAGACTAGCGATTCCGAGACCCAGTACTTC.

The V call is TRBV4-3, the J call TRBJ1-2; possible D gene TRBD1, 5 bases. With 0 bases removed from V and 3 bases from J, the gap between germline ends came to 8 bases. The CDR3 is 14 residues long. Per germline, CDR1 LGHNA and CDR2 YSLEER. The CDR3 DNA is TGCGCCAGCAGCCAAGATCGGGGGTACTATGGCTACACCTTC. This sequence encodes CASSQDRGYYGYTF.

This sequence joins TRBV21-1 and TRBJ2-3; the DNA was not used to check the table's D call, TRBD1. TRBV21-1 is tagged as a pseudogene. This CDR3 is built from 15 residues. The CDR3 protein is CASSKGQGETDTQYF. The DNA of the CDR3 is TGTGCCAGCAGCAAAGGACAGGGGGAGACAGATACGCAGTATTTT.

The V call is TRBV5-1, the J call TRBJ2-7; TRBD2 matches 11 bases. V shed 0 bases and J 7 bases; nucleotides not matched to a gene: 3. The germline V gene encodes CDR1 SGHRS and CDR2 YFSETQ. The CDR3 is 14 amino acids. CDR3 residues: CASSLGLAGGEQYF. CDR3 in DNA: TGCGCCAGCAGCTTGGGTCTAGCGGGGGGTGAGCAGTACTTC.

The CDR3 region has the DNA TGTGCCAGCAGTGAAGCAATAAGGGGCTATGGCTACACCTTC. This codes for CASSEAIRGYGYTF. The genes are TRBV2 and TRBJ1-2, with TRBD1 as a possible D gene (5 bases). V lost 0 bases and J 4 bases, leaving 9 bases between the germline ends. CDR3 length: 14 amino acids. CDR1 SNHLY and CDR2 FYNNEI come from the germline V gene.

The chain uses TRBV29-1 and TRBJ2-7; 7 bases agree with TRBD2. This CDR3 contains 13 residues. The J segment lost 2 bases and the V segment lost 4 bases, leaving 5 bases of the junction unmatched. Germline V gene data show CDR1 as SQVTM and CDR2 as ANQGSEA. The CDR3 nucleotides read TGCAGCGTTGCGGGGGGTTCCGCCTACGAGCAGTACTTC. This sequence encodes CSVAGGSAYEQYF.

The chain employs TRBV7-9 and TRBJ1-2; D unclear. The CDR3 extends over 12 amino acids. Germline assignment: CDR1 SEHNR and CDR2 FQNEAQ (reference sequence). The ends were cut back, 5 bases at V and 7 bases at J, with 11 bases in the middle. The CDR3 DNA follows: TGTGCCAGCAGCCCTACCGCATCTGGCTACACCTTC. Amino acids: CASSPTASGYTF.

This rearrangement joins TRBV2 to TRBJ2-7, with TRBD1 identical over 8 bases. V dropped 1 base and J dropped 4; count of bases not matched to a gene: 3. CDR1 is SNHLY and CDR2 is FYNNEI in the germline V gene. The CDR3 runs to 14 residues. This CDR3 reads CASSEVRGRYEQYF. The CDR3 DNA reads TGTGCCAGCAGTGAAGTCAGGGGGCGGTACGAGCAGTACTTC.

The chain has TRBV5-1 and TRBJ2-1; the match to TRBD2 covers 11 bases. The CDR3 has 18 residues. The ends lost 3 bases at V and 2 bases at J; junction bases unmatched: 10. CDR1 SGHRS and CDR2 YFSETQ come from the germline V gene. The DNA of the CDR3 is TGCGCCAGCAGCTCCGAAGAACTAGCGGGAGAACCCTACAATGAGCAGTTCTTC. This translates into CASSSEELAGEPYNEQFF.

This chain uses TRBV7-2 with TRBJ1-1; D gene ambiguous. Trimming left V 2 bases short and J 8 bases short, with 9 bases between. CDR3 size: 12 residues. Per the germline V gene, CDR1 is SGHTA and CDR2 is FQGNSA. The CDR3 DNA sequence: TGTGCCAGCAGCTTAATTGCAGGAGAAGCTTTCTTT. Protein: CASSLIAGEAFF.

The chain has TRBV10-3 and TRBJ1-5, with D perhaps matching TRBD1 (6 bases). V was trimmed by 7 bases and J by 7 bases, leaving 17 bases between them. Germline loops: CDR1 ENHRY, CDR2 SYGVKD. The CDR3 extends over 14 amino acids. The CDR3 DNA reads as TGTGCCATCAAAGGCGAGGGGGTCAGACAGCCCCAGCATTTT. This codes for CAIKGEGVRQPQHF.